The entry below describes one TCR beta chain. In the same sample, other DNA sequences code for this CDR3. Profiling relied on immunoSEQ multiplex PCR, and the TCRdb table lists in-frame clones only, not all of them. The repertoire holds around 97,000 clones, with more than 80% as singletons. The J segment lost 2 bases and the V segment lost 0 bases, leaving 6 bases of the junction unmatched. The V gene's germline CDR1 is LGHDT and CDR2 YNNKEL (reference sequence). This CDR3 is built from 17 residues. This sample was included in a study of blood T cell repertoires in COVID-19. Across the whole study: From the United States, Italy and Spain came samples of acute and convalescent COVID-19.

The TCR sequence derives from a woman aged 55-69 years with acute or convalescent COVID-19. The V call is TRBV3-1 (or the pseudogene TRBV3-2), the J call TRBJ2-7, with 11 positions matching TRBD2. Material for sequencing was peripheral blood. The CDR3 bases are TGTGCCAGCAGCCAAGACTCCCTAGCGGGAGGCCCCTACGAGCAGTACTTC. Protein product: CASSQDSLAGGPYEQYF.